Shown below are 19 T cell receptor beta chains from a single sample sequenced in a study of CD8+ T cells in alopecia areata. After isolation, RNA underwent reverse transcription to generate cDNA as the sequencing template. Data came from immunoSEQ multiplex PCR; TCRdb stores just in-frame clones and leaves some out. The sample records fewer than 200,000 clones, 59% being singletons. The sample in question was CD4+ T cells sorted from blood, obtained at week 0. The receptors shown here come from a human donor with alopecia areata.

The chain joins TRBV10-3 to TRBJ2-5; 9 positions match TRBD2. Germline loops: CDR1 ENHRY, CDR2 SYGVKD. V shed 3 bases, J shed 5 bases, and the junction held 4 bases outside the gene matches. This CDR3 is 14 amino acids long. Here the CDR3 DNA reads TGTGCCATCAGTGACCCTAGCGGGACGGAGACCCAGTACTTC. It encodes CAISDPSGTETQYF.

V usage is TRBV29-1 and J usage is TRBJ1-2; no reliable D call. Trimming took off 7 bases at V and 3 bases at J, with 9 bases between the two ends. This CDR3 has 11 amino acids. Germline CDR1 is SQVTM and CDR2 is ANQGSEA. The CDR3 loop reads CSAWRDYGYTF. DNA for the CDR3: TGCAGCGCCTGGAGGGACTATGGCTACACCTTC.

In DNA form, the CDR3 reads TGCGCCAGCAGCTTGGTCGCCGAAGTCTATGGCTACACCTTC. Protein product: CASSLVAEVYGYTF. The chain is built from TRBV5-1 and TRBJ1-2, with D uncertain. The germline V gene has CDR1 SGHRS and CDR2 YFSETQ. V shed 0 bases and J shed 4 bases, with 10 bases lying between them. The CDR3 totals 14 residues.

There are a few counts of this clone. This chain links TRBV29-1 with TRBJ2-1; 8 nucleotides agree with TRBD2. CDR3 length: 15 residues. From germline, CDR1 is SQVTM and CDR2 ANQGSEA. Germline trimming cut 0 bases from V and 6 bases from J; bases unmatched to any gene: 7. The CDR3 DNA sequence: TGCAGCGTTGAAGATTGGTCCCGGGGGGGCAATGAGCAGTTCTTC. It translates to CSVEDWSRGGNEQFF.

This chain links TRBV30 with TRBJ1-1; 8 bases match TRBD1. Germline V gene data show CDR1 as GTSNPN and CDR2 as SVGIG (reference sequence). The CDR3 runs to 13 residues. Losses at the gene ends were 5 bases for V and 4 bases for J; bases not matched to a gene: 6. CDR3 sequence (DNA): TGTGCCTGGGGCAGGGGGCTGGGCACTGAAGCTTTCTTT. Residues: CAWGRGLGTEAFF.

This clone showed up just once. The gene calls are TRBV23-1 and TRBJ1-1, with D perhaps matching TRBD1 (6 bases). TRBV23-1 is assigned to the ORF class and has an uncertain function. This CDR3 has 14 amino acids. The V end was cut by 4 bases, the J end by 2 bases, with 11 bases between. In DNA, the CDR3 is TGCGCCAGCAGTCCCCACAGGGTAAACACTGAAGCTTTCTTT. This encodes CASSPHRVNTEAFF.

This chain connects TRBV29-1 to TRBJ2-3; D ambiguous. The CDR3 spans 14 residues. CDR1 is SQVTM and CDR2 is ANQGSEA in the germline V gene. Trimming took off 7 bases at V and 1 base at J, with 15 bases between the two ends. The CDR3 spells CSATRALGTDTQYF. CDR3 DNA sequence: TGCAGCGCCACAAGAGCCCTAGGCACAGATACGCAGTATTTT.

The V and J genes are TRBV7-2 and TRBJ2-5; 7 bases fit TRBD1. The V gene end was trimmed by 5 bases and the J gene end by 1 base; junction bases not matched to a gene: 10. There are 16 residues in the CDR3. Looked up from germline, CDR1 is SGHTA and CDR2 is FQGNSA. The CDR3 loop is CASSRRGTSSQETQYF. The CDR3 DNA reads as TGTGCCAGCAGCCGCAGGGGGACCTCGTCCCAAGAGACCCAGTACTTC.

The chain carries TRBV7-9 and TRBJ1-2; D not certain. Germline CDR1 reads SEHNR; CDR2 reads FQNEAQ (reference sequence). The CDR3 loop spans 12 amino acids. The V and J ends lost 0 bases and 8 bases respectively, with 7 bases between them. The CDR3 DNA is TGTGCCAGCAGCTTAGCAAAGGTCGGCTACACCTTC. It yields the protein CASSLAKVGYTF.

The rearrangement links TRBV27 to TRBJ2-1; 9 bases agree with TRBD2. The CDR3 is made up of 17 amino acids. Germline V gene lookup returns CDR1 MNHEY and CDR2 SMNVEV (reference sequence). The trim removed 3 bases at V and 4 bases at J, leaving 10 bases unmatched. In DNA, the CDR3 is TGTGCCAGCAGTTTGAGAGGGGTGACTAGCGGTTACAATGAGCAGTTCTTC. Protein: CASSLRGVTSGYNEQFF.

This clone was seen once. The rearrangement uses TRBV15 and TRBJ2-5; D gene uncertain. The CDR3 has 12 residues. Germline V gives CDR1 LNHNV, CDR2 YYDKDF (reference sequence). Trimming stripped 2 bases from V and 2 bases from J, with 3 bases between. CDR3 region: CATSRLQETQYF. In DNA, the CDR3 is TGTGCCACCAGCAGACTACAAGAGACCCAGTACTTC.

The chain couples TRBV2 to TRBJ2-6; tentative D call: TRBD2 (6 bases). The length of the CDR3 is 14 residues. Germline-derived CDR1 and CDR2 are SNHLY and FYNNEI. V lost 7 bases to trimming and J lost 1 base, with 8 bases between them. The chain's CDR3 is CASTGESGANVLTF. As DNA, the CDR3 is TGTGCCAGCACGGGGGAATCTGGGGCCAACGTCCTGACTTTC.

The CDR3: CSVRTSGGSDYF. Here the CDR3 DNA reads TGCAGCGTTCGGACTAGCGGGGGGTCCGATTACTTC. The rearrangement links TRBV29-1 to TRBJ2-7; 14 bases are a match to TRBD2. Germline V gene data show CDR1 as SQVTM and CDR2 as ANQGSEA. The CDR3 spans 12 residues. The V segment lost 5 bases and the J segment 13 bases; nucleotides outside the gene matches: 7.

The rearrangement links TRBV28 to TRBJ1-4; D is possibly TRBD1 (5 bases). The CDR3 consists of 14 residues. V dropped 6 bases and J dropped 7 bases, with 15 bases sitting between them. Germline assignment: CDR1 MDHEN and CDR2 SYDVKM. The chain's CDR3 is CASRARGGGEKLFF. The CDR3 nucleotides read TGTGCCAGCAGGGCGCGCGGTGGGGGTGAAAAACTGTTTTTT.

The chain recombines TRBV11-2 with TRBJ2-2; D is undetermined. The V and J ends lost 2 bases and 7 bases respectively, with 8 bases between them. In germline, CDR1 is SGHAT, CDR2 FQNNGV. The CDR3 runs 13 residues. CDR3 amino acids: CASSLPAIGELFF. Here the CDR3 DNA reads TGTGCCAGCAGCTTACCAGCGATCGGGGAGCTGTTTTTT.

The chain employs TRBV29-1 and TRBJ2-1, with 8 bases that match TRBD2. Germline-derived CDR1 and CDR2 are SQVTM and ANQGSEA. CDR3 length equals 15 residues. V gave up 4 bases and J gave up 8 bases; unmatched junction bases: 13. The CDR3 DNA follows: TGCAGCGTTGGCGGGGGGCCGAGGGGCTCTGATGAGCAGTTCTTC. It specifies CSVGGGPRGSDEQFF.

There are a few counts of this clone. The rearrangement links TRBV19 to TRBJ1-5, with unresolved D. Germline-derived CDR1 and CDR2 are LNHDA and SQIVND (reference sequence). The CDR3 sequence is 17 residues long. The ends were cut back, 0 bases at V and 0 bases at J, with 12 bases in the middle. The CDR3 loop is CASSIDLITVSNQPQHF. The DNA of the CDR3 is TGTGCCAGTAGTATAGATCTCATAACGGTTAGCAATCAGCCCCAGCATTTT.

This clone was recorded a few times. This sequence joins TRBV20-1 and TRBJ1-1; TRBD1 agrees at 9 bases. CDR1 DFQATT and CDR2 SNEGSKA come from the germline V gene (reference sequence). Trimming took 6 bases from V and 6 from J; bases not matched to a gene: 2. The CDR3 is 11 residues long. The CDR3 spells CSARTGAEAFF. Here the CDR3 DNA reads TGCAGTGCGCGGACAGGGGCTGAAGCTTTCTTT.

The sample holds one count of this clone. The J gene is TRBJ2-3, the V gene TRBV12-5; no clear D. V shed 0 bases and J shed 3 bases, with 1 base lying between them. CDR3 length: 12 amino acids. Germline V CDR1 and CDR2: LGHNT, FRNRAP. CDR3 sequence: CASGLVTDTQYF. CDR3 in DNA: TGTGCTAGTGGTTTGGTAACAGATACGCAGTATTTT.